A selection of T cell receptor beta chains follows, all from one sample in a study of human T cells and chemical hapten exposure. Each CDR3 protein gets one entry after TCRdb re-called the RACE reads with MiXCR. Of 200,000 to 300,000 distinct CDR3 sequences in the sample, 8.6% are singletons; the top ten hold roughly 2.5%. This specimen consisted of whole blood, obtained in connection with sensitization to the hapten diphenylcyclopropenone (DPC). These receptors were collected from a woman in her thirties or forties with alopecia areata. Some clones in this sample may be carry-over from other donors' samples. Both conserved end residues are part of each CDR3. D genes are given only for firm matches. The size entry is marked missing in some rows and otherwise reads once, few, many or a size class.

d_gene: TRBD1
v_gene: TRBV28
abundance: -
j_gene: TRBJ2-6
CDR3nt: TGTGCCAGCAGTCGGGACAGCTCCTCTGGGGCCAACGTCCTGACTTTC
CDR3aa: CASSRDSSSGANVLTF

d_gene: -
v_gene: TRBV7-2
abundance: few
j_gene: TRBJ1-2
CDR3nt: TGTGCCAGCAGCTTAGGGCAGGGGATCGACTATGGCTACACCTTC
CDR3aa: CASSLGQGIDYGYTF

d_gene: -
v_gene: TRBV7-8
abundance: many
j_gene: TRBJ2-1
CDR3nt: TGTGCCAGCAGCCCCGCGGGTCACAAACGTAATGAGCAGTTCTTC
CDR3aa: CASSPAGHKRNEQFF

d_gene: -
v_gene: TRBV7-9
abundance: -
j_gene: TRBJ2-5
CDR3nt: TGTGCCAGCAGCTTATCCGGACAGTACCAGACCCAGTACTTC
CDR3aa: CASSLSGQYQTQYF

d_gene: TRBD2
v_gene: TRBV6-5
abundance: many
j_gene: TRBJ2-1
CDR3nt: TGTGCCAGCAGTTATGGACTAGATGCCTACAATGAGCAGTTCTTC
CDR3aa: CASSYGLDAYNEQFF

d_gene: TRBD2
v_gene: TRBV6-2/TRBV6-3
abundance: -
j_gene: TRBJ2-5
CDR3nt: TGTGCCAGCAACTTCCCTAGCGGGAGTCGAGAGACCCAGTACTTC
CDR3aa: CASNFPSGSRETQYF

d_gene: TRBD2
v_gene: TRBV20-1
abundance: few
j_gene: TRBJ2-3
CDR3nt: TGCAGTGCTAAGGCTGAGTGGGGACTAACAGATACGCAGTATTTT
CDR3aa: CSAKAEWGLTDTQYF

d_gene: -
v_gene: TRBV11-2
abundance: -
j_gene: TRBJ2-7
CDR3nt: TGTGCCAGCAGCTTATCCAGGGGAGGCGAGCAGTACTTC
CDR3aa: CASSLSRGGEQYF

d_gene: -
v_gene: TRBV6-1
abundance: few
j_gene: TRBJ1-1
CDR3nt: TGTGCCAGCAGTGAATCCGGACAGTCTTCGGGGGTCTTT
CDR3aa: CASSESGQSSGVF

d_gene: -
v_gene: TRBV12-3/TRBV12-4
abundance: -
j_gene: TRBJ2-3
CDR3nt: TGTGCCACTCTTTCTAGGGTCGCAGATACGCAGTATTTT
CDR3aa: CATLSRVADTQYF

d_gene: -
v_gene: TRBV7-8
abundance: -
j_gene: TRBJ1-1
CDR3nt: TGTGCCAGCAGCGCTATCAGGAGGGCAGACACTGAAGCTTTCTTT
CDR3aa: CASSAIRRADTEAFF

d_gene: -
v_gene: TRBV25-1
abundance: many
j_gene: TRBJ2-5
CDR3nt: TGTGCCAGCAGGACACAGGGCACAGAGACCCAGTACTTC
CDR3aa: CASRTQGTETQYF

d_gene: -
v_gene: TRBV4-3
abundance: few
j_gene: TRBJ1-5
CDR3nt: TGCGCCAGCAGCCAAGATTTCGGCAGAATCGAACAGCCCCAGCATTTT
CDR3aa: CASSQDFGRIEQPQHF

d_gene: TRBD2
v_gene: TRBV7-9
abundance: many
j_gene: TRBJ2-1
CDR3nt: TGTGCCAGCAAACGGACTAGCGCGGACAATGAGCAGTTCTTC
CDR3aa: CASKRTSADNEQFF

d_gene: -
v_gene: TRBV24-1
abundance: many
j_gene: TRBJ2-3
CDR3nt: TGTGCCACCAGTGAACTGGTTGGCAGGGGAGGAGATACGCAGTATTTT
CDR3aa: CATSELVGRGGDTQYF

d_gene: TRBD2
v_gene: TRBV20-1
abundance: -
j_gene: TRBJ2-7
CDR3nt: TGCAGTATCCCACAGCGGGAGGGGTTCAACGAGCAGTACTTC
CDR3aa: CSIPQREGFNEQYF

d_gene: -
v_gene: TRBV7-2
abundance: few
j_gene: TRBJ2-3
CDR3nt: TGTGCCAGCAGCTTTTCGGGGGCTGCGCAGTATTTT
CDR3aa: CASSFSGAAQYF

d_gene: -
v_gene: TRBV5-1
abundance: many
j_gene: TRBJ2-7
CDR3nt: TGCGCCAGCAGGCGGGACGGAGGCGACTTTTACGAGCAGTACTTC
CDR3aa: CASRRDGGDFYEQYF

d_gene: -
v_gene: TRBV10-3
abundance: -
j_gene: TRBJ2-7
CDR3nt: TGTGCCATCAGTGGGAGGAGGGATGGATACGAGCAGTACTTC
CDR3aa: CAISGRRDGYEQYF

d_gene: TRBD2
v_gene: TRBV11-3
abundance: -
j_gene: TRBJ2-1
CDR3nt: TGTGCCAGCAGCTACCCTAGCGGGAGAGGCGACAATGAGCAGTTCTTC
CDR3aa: CASSYPSGRGDNEQFF

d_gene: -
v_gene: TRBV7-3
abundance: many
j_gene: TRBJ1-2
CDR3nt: TGTGCCAGCAGCTTATTTCCCCCGGATAGAAACTATGGCTACACCTTC
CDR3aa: CASSLFPPDRNYGYTF

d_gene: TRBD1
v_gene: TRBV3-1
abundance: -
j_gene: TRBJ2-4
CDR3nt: TGTGCCAGCAGCCAAGTCCTGACAGGGGGGGCCAAAAACATTCAGTACTTC
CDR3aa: CASSQVLTGGAKNIQYF